Detailed here is one T cell receptor (beta chain). Assay: immunoSEQ multiplex PCR; the TCRdb copy retains only in-frame clones and omits some. The sample has about 69,000 clones; over 75% are singletons. Germline V gives CDR1 WNHNN, CDR2 SYGVQD (reference sequence). CDR3 size: 12 residues. V shed 8 bases and J shed 4 bases, with 9 bases lying between them. The data derive from a study of OX40 agonist ivuxolimab in advanced cancers. The wider study: From 23 to 79 years was the age range, with a mean of approximately 58 years, and 70% to 85% were male.

Sequencing was performed on CD4+ or CD8+ T cells sorted from blood, taken in a trial of the OX40 agonist ivuxolimab. The gene calls are TRBV10-1 and TRBJ1-5; no reliable D call. This receptor was obtained from an adult with an advanced solid tumor such as melanoma, head and neck, liver or kidney cancer. CDR3 amino acids: CASPEPNQPQHF. The CDR3 DNA reads as TGCGCCAGCCCGGAGCCAAATCAGCCCCAGCATTTT.